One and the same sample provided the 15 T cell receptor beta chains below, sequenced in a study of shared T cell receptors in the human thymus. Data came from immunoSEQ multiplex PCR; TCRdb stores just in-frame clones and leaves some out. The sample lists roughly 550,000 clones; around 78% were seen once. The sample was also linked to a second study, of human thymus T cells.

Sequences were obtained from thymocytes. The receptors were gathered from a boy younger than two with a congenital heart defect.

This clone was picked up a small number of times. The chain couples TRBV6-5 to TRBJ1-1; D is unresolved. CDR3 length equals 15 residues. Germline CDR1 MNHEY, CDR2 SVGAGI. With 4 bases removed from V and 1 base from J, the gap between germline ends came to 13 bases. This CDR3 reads CASSFLRRENTEAFF. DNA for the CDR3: TGTGCCAGCAGTTTCCTTAGACGGGAGAACACTGAAGCTTTCTTT.

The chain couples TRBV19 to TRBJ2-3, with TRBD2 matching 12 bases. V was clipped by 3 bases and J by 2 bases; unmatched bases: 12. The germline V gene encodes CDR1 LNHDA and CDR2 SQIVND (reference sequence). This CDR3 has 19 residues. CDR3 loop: CASSMVVRLAGAHTDTQYF. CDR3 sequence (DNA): TGTGCCAGTAGTATGGTCGTGAGACTAGCGGGAGCCCACACAGATACGCAGTATTTT.

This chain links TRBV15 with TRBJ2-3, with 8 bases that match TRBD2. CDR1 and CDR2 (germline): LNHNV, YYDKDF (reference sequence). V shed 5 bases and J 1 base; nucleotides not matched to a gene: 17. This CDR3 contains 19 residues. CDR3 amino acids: CATSARAASGQRGTDTQYF. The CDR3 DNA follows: TGTGCCACCAGCGCAAGAGCGGCTAGCGGGCAGAGGGGCACAGATACGCAGTATTTT.

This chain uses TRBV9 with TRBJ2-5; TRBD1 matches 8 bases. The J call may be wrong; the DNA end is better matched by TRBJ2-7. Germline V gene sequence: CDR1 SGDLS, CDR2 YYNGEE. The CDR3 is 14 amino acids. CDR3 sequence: CASSPQGAVHEQYF. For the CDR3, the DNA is TGTGCCAGCAGTCCCCAGGGGGCGGTCCACGAGCAGTACTTC.

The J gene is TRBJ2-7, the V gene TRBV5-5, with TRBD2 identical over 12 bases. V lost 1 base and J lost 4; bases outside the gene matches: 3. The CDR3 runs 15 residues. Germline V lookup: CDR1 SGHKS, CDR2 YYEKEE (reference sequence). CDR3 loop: CASSLLLAGGYEQYF. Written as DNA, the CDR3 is TGTGCCAGCAGCTTGCTACTAGCGGGAGGATACGAGCAGTACTTC.

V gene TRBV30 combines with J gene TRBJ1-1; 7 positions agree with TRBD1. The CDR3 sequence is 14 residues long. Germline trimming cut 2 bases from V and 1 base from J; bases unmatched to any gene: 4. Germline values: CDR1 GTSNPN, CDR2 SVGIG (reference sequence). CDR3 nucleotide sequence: TGTGCCTGGAGTACAGGGGCTGAGAACACTGAAGCTTTCTTT. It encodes CAWSTGAENTEAFF.

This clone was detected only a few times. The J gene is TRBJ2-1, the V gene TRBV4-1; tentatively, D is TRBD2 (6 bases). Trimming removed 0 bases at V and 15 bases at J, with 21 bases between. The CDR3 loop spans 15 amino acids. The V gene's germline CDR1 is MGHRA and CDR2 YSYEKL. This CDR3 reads CASSQDNAAGLYPFF. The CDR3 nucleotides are TGCGCCAGCAGCCAAGATAACGCGGCGGGGCTATATCCGTTCTTC.

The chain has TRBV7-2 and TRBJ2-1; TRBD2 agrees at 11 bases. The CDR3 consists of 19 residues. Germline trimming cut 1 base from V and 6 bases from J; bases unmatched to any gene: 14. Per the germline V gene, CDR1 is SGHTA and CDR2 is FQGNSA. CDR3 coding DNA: TGTGCCAGCAGCTTAGTAGTACCCTTTACTAGCGGGAGACCCAATGAGCAGTTCTTC. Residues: CASSLVVPFTSGRPNEQFF.

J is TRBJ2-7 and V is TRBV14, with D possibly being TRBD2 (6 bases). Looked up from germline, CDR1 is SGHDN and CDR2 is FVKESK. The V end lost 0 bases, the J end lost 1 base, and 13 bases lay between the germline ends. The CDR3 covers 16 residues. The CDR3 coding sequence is TGTGCCAGCAGCCAAGACGACGGGAGCGAATCCTACGAGCAGTACTTC. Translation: CASSQDDGSESYEQYF.

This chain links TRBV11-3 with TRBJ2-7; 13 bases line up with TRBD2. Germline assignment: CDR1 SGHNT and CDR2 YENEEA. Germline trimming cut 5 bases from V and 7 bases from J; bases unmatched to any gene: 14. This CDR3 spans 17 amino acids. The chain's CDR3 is CASSNLRTSGSFREQYF. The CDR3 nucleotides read TGTGCCAGCAGCAACCTCCGGACTAGCGGGAGTTTCAGGGAGCAGTACTTC.

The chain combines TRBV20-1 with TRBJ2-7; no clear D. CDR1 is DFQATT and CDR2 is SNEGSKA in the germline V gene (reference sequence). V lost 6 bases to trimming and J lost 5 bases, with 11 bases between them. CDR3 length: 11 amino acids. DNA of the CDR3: TGCAGTGCCACAATCCTCCACGAGCAGTACTTC. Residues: CSATILHEQYF.

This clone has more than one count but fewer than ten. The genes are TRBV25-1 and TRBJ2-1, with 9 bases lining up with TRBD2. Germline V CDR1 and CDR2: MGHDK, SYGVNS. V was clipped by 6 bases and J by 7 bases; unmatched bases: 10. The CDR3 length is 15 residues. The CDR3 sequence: CASSLATSGGNEQFF. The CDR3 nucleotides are TGTGCCAGCAGCTTGGCGACTAGCGGAGGAAATGAGCAGTTCTTC. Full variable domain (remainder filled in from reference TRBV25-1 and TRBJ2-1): EADIYQTPRYLVIGTGKKITLECSQTMGHDKMYWYQQDPGMELHLIHYSYGVNSTEKGDLSSESTVSRIRTEHFPLTLESARPSHTSQYLCASSLATSGGNEQFFGPGTRLTVL.

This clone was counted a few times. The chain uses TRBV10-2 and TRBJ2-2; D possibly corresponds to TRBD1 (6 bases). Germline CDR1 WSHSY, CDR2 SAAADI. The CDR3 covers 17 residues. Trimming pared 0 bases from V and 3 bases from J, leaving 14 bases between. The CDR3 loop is CASSESTLRGYTGELFF. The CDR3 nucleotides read TGCGCCAGCAGTGAGTCTACTTTGAGGGGGTACACCGGGGAGCTGTTTTTT.

CDR3 DNA sequence: TGTGCCAGCAGCTCCAGGGGGCAGTATGGCTACACCTTC. Protein: CASSSRGQYGYTF. The V gene is TRBV7-2, the J gene TRBJ1-2, with 8 bases lining up with TRBD1. Germline CDR1 is SGHTA and CDR2 is FQGNSA. The CDR3 is 13 amino acids. The trim removed 4 bases at V and 5 bases at J, leaving 3 bases unmatched.

CDR3 in amino acids: CATSGRTGGEQYF. CDR3 in DNA: TGTGCCACCAGCGGACGCACAGGGGGCGAGCAGTACTTC. V is TRBV15 and J is TRBJ2-7; 8 positions agree with TRBD1. From germline, CDR1 is LNHNV and CDR2 YYDKDF (reference sequence). Germline trimming cut 5 bases from V and 6 bases from J; bases unmatched to any gene: 6. The CDR3 totals 13 residues.